This T cell receptor (beta chain) was identified during a study of T cell responses to AZD1222 COVID-19 vaccine. Assay: immunoSEQ multiplex PCR; the TCRdb copy retains only in-frame clones and omits some. The table shows around 97,000 clones, with 91% occurring only once. Germline V gene lookup returns CDR1 LNHDA and CDR2 SQIVND (reference sequence). The V end lost 3 bases, the J end lost 4 bases, and 15 bases lay between the germline ends. This CDR3 spans 16 amino acids. This receptor was taken from an adult in good health. Here the sequenced sample was peripheral blood, taken on day 0 of AZD1222 vaccination. The V and J genes are TRBV19 and TRBJ1-4; weak D call: TRBD1 (5 bases). CDR3 sequence reads: CASSIAGVQNNEKLFF. The CDR3 nucleotides read TGTGCCAGTAGTATCGCGGGGGTCCAGAATAATGAAAAACTGTTTTTT.